This TCR beta chain is drawn from a study of molecular identifiers for immune sequencing clone quantification. Library preparation followed earlier protocols using designated TCR primers. TCRdb reprocessed the PCR reads with MiXCR, giving one entry per CDR3 protein. The sample includes some 650,000 distinct CDR3 sequences, about 20% of them seen just once. Study findings and constraints: Jurkat TCR RNA spiked in from one cell (amid about 980,000 naive cells) was reportedly detectable. Under 1% of molecules in naive cells, but over 99% of effector molecules, belonged to clones above 20 RNA copies.

This clonotype has ten or more counts. Its antigen is unknown. It was from around 18,000 to 910,000 sorted cells, with 10%, 30% or 50% RNA, that naive CD8 libraries came. This TCR was recovered from a human donor in good health. Some libraries in this study had Jurkat cell RNA spiked in. Sample: naive CD8+ T cells from blood, with Jurkat cell RNA spiked in. As to subset: FACS-sorted CD8+CD4-CCR7+CD45RA+ naive T cells.

CDR3 protein: CASSGGSTEAFF. CDR3 nucleotide sequence: TGCGCCAGCAGTGGGGGGAGCACTGAAGCTTTCTTT. V and J are TRBV5-1 and TRBJ1-1; D might be TRBD1 (5 bases). CDR1 is SGHRS and CDR2 is YFSETQ in the germline V gene. The V end was cut by 5 bases, the J end by 4 bases, with 9 bases between. This CDR3 has 12 residues. The whole variable domain, remainder taken from reference TRBV5-1 and TRBJ1-1, is KAGVTQTPRYLIKTRGQQVTLSCSPISGHRSVSWYQQTPGQGLQFLFEYFSETQRNKGNFPGRFSGRQFSNSRSEMNVSTLELGDSALYLCASSGGSTEAFFGQGTRLTVV.